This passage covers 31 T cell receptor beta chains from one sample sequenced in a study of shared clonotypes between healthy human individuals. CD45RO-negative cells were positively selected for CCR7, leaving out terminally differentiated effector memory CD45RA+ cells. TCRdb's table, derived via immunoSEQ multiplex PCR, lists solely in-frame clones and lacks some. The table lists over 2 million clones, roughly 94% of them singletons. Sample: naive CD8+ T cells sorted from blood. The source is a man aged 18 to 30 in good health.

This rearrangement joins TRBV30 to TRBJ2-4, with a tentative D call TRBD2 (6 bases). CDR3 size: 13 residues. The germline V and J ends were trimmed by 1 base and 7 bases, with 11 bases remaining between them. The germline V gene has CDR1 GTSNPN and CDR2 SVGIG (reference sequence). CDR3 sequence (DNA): TGTGCCTGGAGTGCTAGCGATGAGAACATTCAGTACTTC. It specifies CAWSASDENIQYF.

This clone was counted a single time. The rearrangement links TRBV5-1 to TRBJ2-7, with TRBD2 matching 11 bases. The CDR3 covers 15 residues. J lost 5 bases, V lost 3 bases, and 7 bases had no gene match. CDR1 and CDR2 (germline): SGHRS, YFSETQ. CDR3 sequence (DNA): TGCGCCAGCAGCTCCACTAGCGGGAGATCCGACGAGCAGTACTTC. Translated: CASSSTSGRSDEQYF.

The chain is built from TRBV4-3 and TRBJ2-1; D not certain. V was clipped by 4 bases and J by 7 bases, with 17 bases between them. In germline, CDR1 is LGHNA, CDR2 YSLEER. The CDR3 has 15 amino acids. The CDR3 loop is CASSPQEGNGNEQFF. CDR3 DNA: TGCGCCAGCAGCCCCCAGGAAGGCAATGGAAATGAGCAGTTCTTC.

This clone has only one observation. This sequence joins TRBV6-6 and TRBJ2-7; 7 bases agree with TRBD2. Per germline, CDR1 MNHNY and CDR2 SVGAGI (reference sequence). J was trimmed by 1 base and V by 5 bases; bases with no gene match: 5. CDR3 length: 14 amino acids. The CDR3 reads CASSQPSGSYEQYF. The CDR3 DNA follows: TGTGCCAGCAGTCAACCTAGCGGATCCTACGAGCAGTACTTC.

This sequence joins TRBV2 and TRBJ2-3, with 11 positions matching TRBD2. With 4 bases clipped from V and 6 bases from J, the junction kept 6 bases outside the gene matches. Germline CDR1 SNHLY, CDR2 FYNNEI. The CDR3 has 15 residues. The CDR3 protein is CASSALAGEMDTQYF. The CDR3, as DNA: TGTGCCAGCAGTGCACTAGCGGGAGAGATGGATACGCAGTATTTT.

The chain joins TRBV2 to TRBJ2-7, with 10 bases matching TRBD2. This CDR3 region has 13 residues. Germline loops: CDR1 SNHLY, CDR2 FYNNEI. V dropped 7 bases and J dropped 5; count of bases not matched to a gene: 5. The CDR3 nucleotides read TGTGCCAGCAAAAGCGGGAGGGCCGACGAGCAGTACTTC. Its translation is CASKSGRADEQYF.

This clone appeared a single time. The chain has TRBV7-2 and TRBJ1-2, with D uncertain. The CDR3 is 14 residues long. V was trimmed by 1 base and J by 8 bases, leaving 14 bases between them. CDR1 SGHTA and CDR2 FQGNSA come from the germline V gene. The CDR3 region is CASSLGRDAGGYTF. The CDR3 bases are TGTGCCAGCAGCTTAGGTAGAGACGCTGGGGGCTACACCTTC.

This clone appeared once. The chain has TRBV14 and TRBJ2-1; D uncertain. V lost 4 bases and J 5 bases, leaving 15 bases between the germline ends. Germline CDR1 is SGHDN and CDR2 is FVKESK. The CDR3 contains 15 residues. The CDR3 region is CASSRWQSPNNEQFF. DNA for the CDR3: TGTGCCAGCAGCCGGTGGCAGAGCCCGAACAATGAGCAGTTCTTC. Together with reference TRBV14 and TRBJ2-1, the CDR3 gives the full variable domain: EAGVTQFPSHSVIEKGQTVTLRCDPISGHDNLYWYRRVMGKEIKFLLHFVKESKQDESGMPNNRFLAERTGGTYSTLKVQPAELEDSGVYFCASSRWQSPNNEQFFGPGTRLTVL.

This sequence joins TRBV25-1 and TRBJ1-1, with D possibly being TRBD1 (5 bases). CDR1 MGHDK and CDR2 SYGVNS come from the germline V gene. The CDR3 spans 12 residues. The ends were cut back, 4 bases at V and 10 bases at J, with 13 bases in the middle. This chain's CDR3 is CASSAPGQGAFF. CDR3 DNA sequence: TGTGCCAGCAGTGCGCCCGGGCAGGGAGCTTTCTTT.

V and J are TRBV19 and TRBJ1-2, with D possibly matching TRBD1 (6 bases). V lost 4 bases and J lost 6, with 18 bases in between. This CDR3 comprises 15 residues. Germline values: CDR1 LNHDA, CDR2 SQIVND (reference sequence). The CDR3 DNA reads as TGTGCCAGTAGTACCCCCTCCAGGCGGACAGATGGCTACACCTTC. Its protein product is CASSTPSRRTDGYTF.

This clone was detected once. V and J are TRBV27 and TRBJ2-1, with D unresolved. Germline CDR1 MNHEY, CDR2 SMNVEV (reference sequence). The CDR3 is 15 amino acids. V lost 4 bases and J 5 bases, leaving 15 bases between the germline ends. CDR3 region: CASSSWLGIHNEQFF. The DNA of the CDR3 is TGTGCCAGCAGTTCGTGGCTGGGTATTCACAATGAGCAGTTCTTC.

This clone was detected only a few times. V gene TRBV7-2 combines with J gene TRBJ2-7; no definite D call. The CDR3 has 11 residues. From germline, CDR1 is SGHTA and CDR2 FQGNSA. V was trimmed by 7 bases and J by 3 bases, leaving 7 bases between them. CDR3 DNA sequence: TGTGCCAGCACCTCGAGCTACGAGCAGTACTTC. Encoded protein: CASTSSYEQYF.

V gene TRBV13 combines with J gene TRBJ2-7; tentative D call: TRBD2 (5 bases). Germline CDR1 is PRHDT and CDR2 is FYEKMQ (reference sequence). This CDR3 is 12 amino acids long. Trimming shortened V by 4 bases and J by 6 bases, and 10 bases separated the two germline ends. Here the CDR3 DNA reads TGTGCCAGCAGCTCCCTGGGGAGCGAGCAGTACTTC. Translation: CASSSLGSEQYF.

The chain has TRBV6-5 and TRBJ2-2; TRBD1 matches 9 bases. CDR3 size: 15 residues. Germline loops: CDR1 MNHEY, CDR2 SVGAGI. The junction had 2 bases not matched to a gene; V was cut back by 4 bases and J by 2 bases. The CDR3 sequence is CASSWGQGNTGELFF. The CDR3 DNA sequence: TGTGCCAGCAGTTGGGGACAGGGCAACACCGGGGAGCTGTTTTTT.

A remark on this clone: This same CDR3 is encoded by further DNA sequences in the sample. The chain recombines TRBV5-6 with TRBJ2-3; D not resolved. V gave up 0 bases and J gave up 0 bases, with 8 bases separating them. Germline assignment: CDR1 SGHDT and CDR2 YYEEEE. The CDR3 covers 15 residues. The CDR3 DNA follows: TGTGCCAGCAGCTTGGGGGTGGGTAGCACAGATACGCAGTATTTT. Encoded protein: CASSLGVGSTDTQYF.

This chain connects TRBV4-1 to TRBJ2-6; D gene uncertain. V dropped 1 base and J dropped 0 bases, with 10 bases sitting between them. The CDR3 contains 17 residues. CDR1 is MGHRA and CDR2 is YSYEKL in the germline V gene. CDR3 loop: CASSQGDTDSGANVLTF. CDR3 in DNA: TGCGCCAGCAGCCAAGGGGATACAGACTCTGGGGCCAACGTCCTGACTTTC.

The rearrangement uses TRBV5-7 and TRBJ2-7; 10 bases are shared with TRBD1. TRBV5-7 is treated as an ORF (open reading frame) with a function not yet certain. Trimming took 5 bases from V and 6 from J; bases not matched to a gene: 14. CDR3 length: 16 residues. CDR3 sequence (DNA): TGTGCCAGCAGTTCCGGCGGGGGACAGGGGAAAGGCGAGCAGTACTTC. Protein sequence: CASSSGGGQGKGEQYF.

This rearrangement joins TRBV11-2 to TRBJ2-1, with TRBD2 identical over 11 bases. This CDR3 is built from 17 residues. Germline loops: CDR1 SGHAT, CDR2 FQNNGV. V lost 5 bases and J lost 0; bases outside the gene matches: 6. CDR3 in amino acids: CASSARLAGSSYNEQFF. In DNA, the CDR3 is TGTGCCAGCAGCGCCCGACTAGCGGGAAGCTCCTACAATGAGCAGTTCTTC.

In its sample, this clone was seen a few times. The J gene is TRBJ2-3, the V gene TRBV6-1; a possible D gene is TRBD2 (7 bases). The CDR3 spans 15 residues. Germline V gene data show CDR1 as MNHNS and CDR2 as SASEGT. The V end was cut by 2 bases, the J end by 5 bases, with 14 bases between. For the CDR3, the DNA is TGTGCCAGCAGTGAATGGAAGGGAGGGGGAGATACGCAGTATTTT. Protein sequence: CASSEWKGGGDTQYF.

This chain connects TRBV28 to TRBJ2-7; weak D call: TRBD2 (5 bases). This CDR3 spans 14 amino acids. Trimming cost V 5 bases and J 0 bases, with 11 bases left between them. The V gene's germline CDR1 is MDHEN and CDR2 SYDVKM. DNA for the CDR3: TGTGCCAGCAGTGCGAGGGTTCTCTCCTACGAGCAGTACTTC. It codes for CASSARVLSYEQYF.

The CDR3 region is CASSPRANEQYF. CDR3 nucleotide sequence: TGTGCCAGCTCACCACGGGCGAACGAGCAGTACTTC. V is TRBV18 and J is TRBJ2-7, with D uncertain. Germline V gives CDR1 KGHSH, CDR2 LQKENI. V lost 1 base and J lost 5, with 6 bases in between. The CDR3 contains 12 residues.

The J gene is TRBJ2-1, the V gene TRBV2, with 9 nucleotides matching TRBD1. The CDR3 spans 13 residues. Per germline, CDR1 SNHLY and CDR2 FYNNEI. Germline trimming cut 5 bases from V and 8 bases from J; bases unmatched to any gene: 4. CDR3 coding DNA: TGTGCCAGCAGTTCCAGACAGGGGGATGAGCAGTTCTTC. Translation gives CASSSRQGDEQFF.

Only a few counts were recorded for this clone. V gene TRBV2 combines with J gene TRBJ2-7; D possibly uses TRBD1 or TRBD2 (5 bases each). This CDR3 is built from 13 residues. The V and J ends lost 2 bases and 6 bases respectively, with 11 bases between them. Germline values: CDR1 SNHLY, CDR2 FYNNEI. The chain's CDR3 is CASSERGPREQYF. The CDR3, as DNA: TGTGCCAGCAGTGAAAGGGGACCCCGCGAGCAGTACTTC.

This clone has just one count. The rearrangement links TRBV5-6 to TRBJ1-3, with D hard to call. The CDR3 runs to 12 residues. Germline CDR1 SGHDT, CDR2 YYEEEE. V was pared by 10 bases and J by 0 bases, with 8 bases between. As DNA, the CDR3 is TGTGCCGCCGGCAGCTCTGGAAACACCATATATTTT. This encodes CAAGSSGNTIYF.

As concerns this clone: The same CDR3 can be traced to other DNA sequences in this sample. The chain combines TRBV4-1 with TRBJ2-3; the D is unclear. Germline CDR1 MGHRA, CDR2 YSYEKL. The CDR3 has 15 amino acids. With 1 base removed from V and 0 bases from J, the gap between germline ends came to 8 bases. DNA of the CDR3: TGCGCCAGCAGCCAAGCTGTTTCTAGCACAGATACGCAGTATTTT. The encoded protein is CASSQAVSSTDTQYF.

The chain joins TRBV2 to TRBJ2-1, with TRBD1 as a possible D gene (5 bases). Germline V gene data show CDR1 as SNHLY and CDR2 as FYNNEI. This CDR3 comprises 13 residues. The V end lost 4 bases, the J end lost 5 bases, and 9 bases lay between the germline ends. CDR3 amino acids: CASSVAGHNEQFF. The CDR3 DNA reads TGTGCCAGCAGTGTGGCAGGGCACAATGAGCAGTTCTTC. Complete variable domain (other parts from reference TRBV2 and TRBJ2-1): EPEVTQTPSHQVTQMGQEVILRCVPISNHLYFYWYRQILGQKVEFLVSFYNNEISEKSEIFDDQFSVERPDGSNFTLKIRSTKLEDSAMYFCASSVAGHNEQFFGPGTRLTVL.

CDR3 coding DNA: TGTGCCAGTAGTATTTTGGGACAGGGGTATAATTCACCCCTCCACTTT. Encoded protein: CASSILGQGYNSPLHF. The rearrangement joins TRBV19 to TRBJ1-6, with 10 bases identical to TRBD1. V shed 3 bases and J 4 bases; nucleotides not matched to a gene: 3. This CDR3 is 16 amino acids long. CDR1 is LNHDA, CDR2 SQIVND, per germline (reference sequence). Full variable domain (missing parts from reference TRBV19 and TRBJ1-6): DGGITQSPKYLFRKEGQNVTLSCEQNLNHDAMYWYRQDPGQGLRLIYYSQIVNDFQKGDIAEGYSVSREKKESFPLTVTSAQKNPTAFYLCASSILGQGYNSPLHFGNGTRLTVT.

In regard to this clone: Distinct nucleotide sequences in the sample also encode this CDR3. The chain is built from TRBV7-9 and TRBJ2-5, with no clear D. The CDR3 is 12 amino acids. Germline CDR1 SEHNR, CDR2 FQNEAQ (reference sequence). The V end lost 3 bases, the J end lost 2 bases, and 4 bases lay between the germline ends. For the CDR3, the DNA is TGTGCCAGCAGCTTTGGTCAAGAGACCCAGTACTTC. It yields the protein CASSFGQETQYF.

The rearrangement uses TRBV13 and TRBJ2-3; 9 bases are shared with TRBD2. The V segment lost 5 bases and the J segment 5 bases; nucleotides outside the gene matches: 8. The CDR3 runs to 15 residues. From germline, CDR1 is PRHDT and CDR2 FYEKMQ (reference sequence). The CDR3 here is CASSLVAGALDTQYF. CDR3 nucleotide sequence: TGTGCCAGCAGCCTTGTAGCGGGAGCTCTAGATACGCAGTATTTT.

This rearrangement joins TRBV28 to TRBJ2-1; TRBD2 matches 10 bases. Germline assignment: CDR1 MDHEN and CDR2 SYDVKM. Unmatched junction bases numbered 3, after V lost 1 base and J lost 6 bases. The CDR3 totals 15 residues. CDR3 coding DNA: TGTGCCAGCAGTTTATCTTGGACTAGCGGCAATGAGCAGTTCTTC. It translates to CASSLSWTSGNEQFF.

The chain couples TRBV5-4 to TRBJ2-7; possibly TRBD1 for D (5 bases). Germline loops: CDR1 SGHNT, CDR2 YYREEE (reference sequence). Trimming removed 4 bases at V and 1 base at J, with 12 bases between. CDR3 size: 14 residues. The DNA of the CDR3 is TGTGCCAGCAGCCCCAGTACAGGTTCCTACGAGCAGTACTTC. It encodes CASSPSTGSYEQYF.